These T cell receptor beta chains were read from a single sample in a study of T cells in Graves' hyperthyroidism and ophthalmopathy. TCRdb processed the multiplex PCR reads anew with MiXCR; each CDR3 protein has one entry. The data contain about 640,000 distinct CDR3 sequences, roughly 20% of them seen just once; the ten biggest clones take up 30% to 40%. Sequencing was carried out using blood. All receptors come from a man younger than 45 with Graves' ophthalmopathy. Each CDR3 is given without its conserved first and last residue.

V gene	CDR3 protein
TRBV14	ASSQEGPNTEAF
TRBV19	ASSMGTSESSYNEQF
TRBV28	ASSPPDYPAYEQY
TRBV28	ASSLWSGAQETQY
TRBV3-1	ASSQGLGSEQF
TRBV11-3	ASSLDRYSYEQY
TRBV5-1	ASSVVTGTGGWDEQF
TRBV2	ASSETTSSYEQY
TRBV6-2/TRBV6-3	ASRVAGDRYEQY
TRBV5-4	ASSGGLAPYNEQF
TRBV6-2/TRBV6-3	ASSYSVLAALYEQY
TRBV4-1	ASSQEGTRLTEAF
TRBV2	ASSEAVSNQPQH
TRBV2	ASSERGETTNEKLF
TRBV27	ASSFSGGEQY
TRBV4-2	ASSQDLDNSPLH
TRBV28	ASRIRWRGGVADTQY
TRBV12-3/TRBV12-4	ASSYSGAYNEQF
TRBV7-2	ASPQVVGTGTSGANVLT
TRBV15	ATSARSEGHPEAF
TRBV5-1	ASSPHPGQVVTGELF
TRBV10-3	AVTPSGRAVPNEQF
TRBV20-1	SARGSGREAF
TRBV20-1	SAVTGGGTEAF
TRBV2	ASTAGRGDTDTQY
TRBV6-2/TRBV6-3	ASSYFRDNNYEQY
TRBV2	ASSVGVQPQH
TRBV10-3	AIKALGETQY
TRBV28	ASSTPGQGVPEQF
TRBV5-6	ASSFSNRDFNQPQH
TRBV20-1	SARVTVSNTEAF
TRBV2	ASTVGQGGEQY
TRBV29-1	SVVDRNYGYT
TRBV19	ASSRSGTDYEQY
TRBV9	ASSQLGAYNEQF
TRBV6-1	ASRVQGATTEAF
TRBV24-1	ATSDPGTSGNNEQY
TRBV19	ASGAQGTGNTIY
TRBV7-6	ASSLAQGLNEKLF
TRBV12-3/TRBV12-4	ASSFHRQGWTEAF
TRBV28	ASSPGVAGGPYNEQF
TRBV20-1	SALDYEQY
TRBV20-1	SARDNRQDNQPQH
TRBV30	AWSKFGVLGYGYT
TRBV19	ASYLSGKSYNEQF
TRBV9	ASSVTGRVTGELF
TRBV9	ASSKSGGEYNEQF
TRBV7-9	ASSSPWDEGQETQY
TRBV2	ASRLRGGREKLF
TRBV7-6	ASSSIQGAGNTIY
TRBV19	ASTPGAAGRNEQF
TRBV12-3/TRBV12-4	ASVPSSGANVLT
TRBV3-1	ASSQAGDTEAF
TRBV5-1	ASSFGQLAF